Presented here are 32 T cell receptor beta chains from one specimen sequenced in a study of response to subunit inactivated influenza vaccine. One entry per CDR3 protein results from TCRdb running MiXCR on the RT-PCR reads. This sample yields approximately 530,000 distinct CDR3 sequences, of which approximately 7.7% are seen a single time; over 10% belongs to the top ten. The sample consisted of PBMCs from blood, taken about 23 months after vaccination. The source is a man between 50 and 75 years old who received an inactivated influenza vaccine.

The V call is TRBV6-5, the J call TRBJ2-7; 8 bases agree with TRBD1. V shed 0 bases and J 3 bases; nucleotides not matched to a gene: 7. The germline V gene encodes CDR1 MNHEY and CDR2 SVGAGI. The CDR3 consists of 16 residues. The CDR3: CASSYSPGGDFYEQYF. In DNA, the CDR3 is TGTGCCAGCAGTTACTCCCCAGGGGGCGACTTCTACGAGCAGTACTTC.

This clonotype was seen ten or more times. J is TRBJ2-6 and V is TRBV12-3 or TRBV12-4; D gene ambiguous. The CDR3 consists of 14 residues. V lost 5 bases and J 7 bases, leaving 12 bases between the germline ends. As DNA, the CDR3 is TGTGCCAGCAGTCGTACTCCAGGCGCCAACGTCCTGACTTTC. Its translation: CASSRTPGANVLTF.

The chain couples TRBV11-2 to TRBJ2-5; 9 nucleotides align to TRBD2. Germline CDR1 is SGHAT and CDR2 is FQNNGV. V dropped 1 base and J dropped 5; count of bases not matched to a gene: 11. This CDR3 region has 17 residues. CDR3 nucleotide sequence: TGTGCCAGCAGCTTAGTTCTGGCGACTAGCGGTTTTGAGACCCAGTACTTC. As protein: CASSLVLATSGFETQYF. Full variable domain (missing parts from reference TRBV11-2 and TRBJ2-5): EAGVAQSPRYKIIEKRQSVAFWCNPISGHATLYWYQQILGQGPKLLIQFQNNGVVDDSQLPKDRFSAERLKGVDSTLKIQPAKLEDSAVYLCASSLVLATSGFETQYFGPGTRLLVL.

Only a few counts were recorded for this clonotype. The chain couples TRBV4-2 to TRBJ1-6; TRBD1 aligns across 8 bases. From germline, CDR1 is LGHNA and CDR2 YNFKEQ. This CDR3 has 14 amino acids. The V and J ends lost 3 bases and 9 bases, in that order; junction bases with no gene match: 4. DNA for the CDR3: TGTGCCAGCAGCCAGACAGGGGTAGCTTCACCCCTCCACTTT. Protein sequence: CASSQTGVASPLHF.

This clonotype was found many times. This chain links TRBV5-5 with TRBJ2-2; D ambiguous. The germline V and J ends were trimmed by 1 base and 6 bases, with 4 bases remaining between them. The CDR3 runs 12 residues. Germline CDR1 is SGHKS and CDR2 is YYEKEE (reference sequence). The CDR3 sequence is CASSLPAGELFF. CDR3 coding DNA: TGTGCCAGCAGCTTGCCAGCCGGGGAGCTGTTTTTT.

This clonotype was observed at least ten times. The V and J genes are TRBV10-3 and TRBJ1-1; D is uncertain. CDR3 length: 12 residues. Per the germline V gene, CDR1 is ENHRY and CDR2 is SYGVKD. Trimming pared 10 bases from V and 5 bases from J, leaving 14 bases between. The CDR3 spells CATWTRGTEAFF. CDR3 sequence (DNA): TGTGCCACTTGGACTCGAGGGACTGAAGCTTTCTTT.

This clonotype was detected many times. This CDR3 reads CASSLGAVNTEAFF. The CDR3 DNA reads as TGCGCCAGCAGCCTTGGGGCAGTGAACACTGAAGCTTTCTTT. The rearrangement joins TRBV5-1 to TRBJ1-1; a possible D gene is TRBD1 (5 bases). The CDR3 runs 14 residues. Germline CDR1 is SGHRS and CDR2 is YFSETQ. V dropped 4 bases and J dropped 0 bases, with 10 bases sitting between them. The full variable domain, with the rest looked up from reference TRBV5-1 and TRBJ1-1, is KAGVTQTPRYLIKTRGQQVTLSCSPISGHRSVSWYQQTPGQGLQFLFEYFSETQRNKGNFPGRFSGRQFSNSRSEMNVSTLELGDSALYLCASSLGAVNTEAFFGQGTRLTVV.

This clonotype showed up just a few times. The chain is built from TRBV7-9 and TRBJ2-1; either TRBD1 or TRBD2 may fit D (5 bases each). This CDR3 spans 15 amino acids. Germline assignment: CDR1 SEHNR and CDR2 FQNEAQ (reference sequence). Trimming shortened V by 4 bases and J by 4 bases, and 14 bases separated the two germline ends. CDR3 in DNA: TGTGCCAGCAGCTCTACCGGGACGCCTTACAATGAGCAGTTCTTC. It is translated as CASSSTGTPYNEQFF.

This clonotype has just a few counts. This chain joins TRBV28 and TRBJ1-1; D is perhaps TRBD1 (5 bases). This CDR3 spans 16 amino acids. Trimming removed 5 bases at V and 0 bases at J, with 16 bases between. The germline V gene has CDR1 MDHEN and CDR2 SYDVKM. The CDR3 nucleotides read TGTGCCAGCAGTCCCGGGGTAGGGGCGCTGAACACTGAAGCTTTCTTT. Translating gives CASSPGVGALNTEAFF.

Many counts were recorded for this clonotype. The gene calls are TRBV20-1 and TRBJ2-7; D unresolved. V lost 7 bases, J lost 3 bases, and 10 bases lay in between. The CDR3 is 11 amino acids. The germline V gene encodes CDR1 DFQATT and CDR2 SNEGSKA (reference sequence). The CDR3 bases are TGCAGTGTTGGACGTCACTACGAGCAGTACTTC. This gives the protein CSVGRHYEQYF.

This clonotype has only a few counts. The chain employs TRBV20-1 and TRBJ1-1; 9 positions agree with TRBD1. The CDR3 spans 12 residues. The germline CDR1 and CDR2 sequences are DFQATT and SNEGSKA (reference sequence). V was clipped by 4 bases and J by 11 bases; unmatched bases: 8. CDR3: CSAIHRGQSAFF. CDR3 coding DNA: TGCAGTGCTATCCACAGGGGGCAGTCGGCTTTCTTT.

This chain connects TRBV2 to TRBJ2-1; D not resolved. Trimming removed 5 bases from V and 6 bases from J, with 8 bases in between. The CDR3 totals 12 residues. Germline V gene sequence: CDR1 SNHLY, CDR2 FYNNEI. CDR3 region: CASSWVSNEQFF. The CDR3 DNA reads as TGTGCCAGCAGTTGGGTGTCCAATGAGCAGTTCTTC.

This clonotype was found a few times. This sequence joins TRBV20-1 and TRBJ2-7; D remains ambiguous. This CDR3 has 14 residues. From germline, CDR1 is DFQATT and CDR2 SNEGSKA (reference sequence). V lost 2 bases, J lost 6 bases, and 17 bases lay in between. CDR3 in amino acids: CSARRAPVQGEQYF. Here the CDR3 DNA reads TGCAGTGCTAGAAGGGCCCCCGTTCAAGGCGAGCAGTACTTC.

There are a few counts of this clonotype. The V gene is TRBV7-2, the J gene TRBJ1-3; 7 bases align to TRBD1. The V gene end was trimmed by 5 bases and the J gene end by 4 bases; junction bases not matched to a gene: 8. Looked up from germline, CDR1 is SGHTA and CDR2 is FQGNSA. CDR3 size: 15 residues. The CDR3 sequence is CASSSRPGQGNTIYF. Written as DNA, the CDR3 is TGTGCCAGCAGCAGCCGGCCGGGACAGGGAAACACCATATATTTT.

This clonotype appeared a few times. The chain carries TRBV20-1 and TRBJ2-3; no clear D. This CDR3 is built from 10 residues. Trimming stripped 8 bases from V and 4 bases from J, with 7 bases between. The germline gives CDR1 DFQATT, CDR2 SNEGSKA (reference sequence). The DNA of the CDR3 is TGCAGTCCCAACCCAGATACGCAGTATTTT. This translates into CSPNPDTQYF.

This rearrangement joins TRBV7-9 to TRBJ2-3; tentative D call: TRBD2 (5 bases). Trimming stripped 1 base from V and 6 bases from J, with 17 bases between. The CDR3 sequence is 16 residues long. The germline V gene encodes CDR1 SEHNR and CDR2 FQNEAQ (reference sequence). Here the CDR3 reads CASSLERLVVRDTQYF. The CDR3 nucleotides are TGTGCCAGCAGCTTAGAGCGGCTTGTTGTTAGGGATACGCAGTATTTT.

The J gene is TRBJ2-1, the V gene TRBV5-1; possibly TRBD1 or TRBD2 for D (5 bases each). Germline V gene sequence: CDR1 SGHRS, CDR2 YFSETQ. V lost 0 bases and J 2 bases, leaving 12 bases between the germline ends. The CDR3 is 16 amino acids. CDR3 region: CASSLGGLATYNEQFF. The CDR3 nucleotides read TGCGCCAGCAGCTTGGGGGGCCTAGCTACCTACAATGAGCAGTTCTTC.

The chain has TRBV6-2 or TRBV6-3 and TRBJ2-7; D unclear. The CDR3 consists of 15 residues. V shed 1 base and J shed 1 base, with 11 bases lying between them. CDR1 is MNHEY and CDR2 is SVGEGT in the germline V gene. For the CDR3, the DNA is TGTGCCAGCAGTTACTTCTCGGACGGATCCTACGAGCAGTACTTC. Its protein is CASSYFSDGSYEQYF.

This clonotype was counted many times. The V and J genes are TRBV5-1 and TRBJ2-4; D remains unclear. Germline CDR1 reads SGHRS; CDR2 reads YFSETQ. V lost 0 bases and J 2 bases, leaving 6 bases between the germline ends. This CDR3 has 14 residues. The DNA for the CDR3 is TGCGCCAGCAGCTTGGGCAGCTCCAAAAACATTCAGTACTTC. Translation gives CASSLGSSKNIQYF.

This clonotype was seen repeatedly, ten times or more. CDR3 sequence (DNA): TGCAGTGCTAGAGATTCAGTCAGGGACCCGAGCTCTGGGGCCAACGTCCTGACTTTC. Its translation is CSARDSVRDPSSGANVLTF. The chain carries TRBV20-1 and TRBJ2-6; D possibly matches TRBD1 or TRBD2 (5 bases each). Per the germline V gene, CDR1 is DFQATT and CDR2 is SNEGSKA (reference sequence). Trimming shortened V by 0 bases and J by 0 bases, and 18 bases separated the two germline ends. The CDR3 has 19 residues.

This clonotype was detected many times. The chain joins TRBV7-2 to TRBJ1-3; D call uncertain. V lost 2 bases and J 0 bases, leaving 8 bases between the germline ends. Germline loops: CDR1 SGHTA, CDR2 FQGNSA. This CDR3 is 15 amino acids long. Here the CDR3 reads CASSLTASSGNTIYF. The CDR3 DNA reads TGTGCCAGCAGCTTAACAGCGAGCTCTGGAAACACCATATATTTT.

The sample holds a few counts of this clonotype. CDR3 in amino acids: CASSLHSGNTIYF. CDR3 sequence (DNA): TGTGCCAGCAGCTTACACTCTGGAAACACCATATATTTT. This chain joins TRBV11-2 and TRBJ1-3; D is ambiguous. The CDR3 loop spans 13 amino acids. The germline V gene has CDR1 SGHAT and CDR2 FQNNGV. The V gene lost 2 bases and the J gene lost 0 bases, with 2 bases spanning the gap. The entire variable domain, with the rest obtained from reference TRBV11-2 and TRBJ1-3, is as follows: EAGVAQSPRYKIIEKRQSVAFWCNPISGHATLYWYQQILGQGPKLLIQFQNNGVVDDSQLPKDRFSAERLKGVDSTLKIQPAKLEDSAVYLCASSLHSGNTIYFGEGSWLTVV.

This clonotype was counted a few times. This chain connects TRBV7-2 to TRBJ2-5; D is undetermined. Trimming removed 8 bases from V and 2 bases from J, with 12 bases in between. CDR3 length: 13 amino acids. Germline V gene data show CDR1 as SGHTA and CDR2 as FQGNSA. This CDR3 reads CASGSGPQETQYF. CDR3 coding DNA: TGTGCCAGCGGCTCCGGACCACAAGAGACCCAGTACTTC.

This clonotype was counted at least ten times. V and J are TRBV3-1 and TRBJ1-4; TRBD1 matches at 9 bases. The CDR3 covers 14 residues. J gave up 6 bases and V 4 bases, and 3 bases lay outside the gene matches. Germline V gene lookup returns CDR1 LGHDT and CDR2 YNNKEL (reference sequence). CDR3 DNA: TGTGCCAGCAGCCTGACAGGGGGGGATGAAAAACTGTTTTTT. Its protein is CASSLTGGDEKLFF. The full variable domain, with the rest looked up from reference TRBV3-1 and TRBJ1-4, is DTAVSQTPKYLVTQMGNDKSIKCEQNLGHDTMYWYKQDSKKFLKIMFSYNNKELIINETVPNRFSPKSPDKAHLNLHINSLELGDSAVYFCASSLTGGDEKLFFGSGTQLSVL.

In its sample, this clonotype was seen a few times. The rearrangement joins TRBV5-1 to TRBJ1-6; 8 nucleotides agree with TRBD1. The CDR3 covers 13 residues. V trimming: 7 bases; J trimming: 10 bases; junction bases outside the gene matches: 7. The germline V gene encodes CDR1 SGHRS and CDR2 YFSETQ. This CDR3 is CASRETGESPLHF. CDR3 sequence (DNA): TGCGCCAGCCGTGAGACAGGGGAGTCACCCCTCCACTTT. Supplemented by reference TRBV5-1 and TRBJ1-6, the full variable domain reads KAGVTQTPRYLIKTRGQQVTLSCSPISGHRSVSWYQQTPGQGLQFLFEYFSETQRNKGNFPGRFSGRQFSNSRSEMNVSTLELGDSALYLCASRETGESPLHFGNGTRLTVT.

The chain joins TRBV6-1 to TRBJ2-5; D possibly corresponds to TRBD2 (6 bases). Trimming removed 7 bases at V and 7 bases at J, with 19 bases between. CDR1 and CDR2 (germline): MNHNS, SASEGT. The CDR3 has 14 residues. The CDR3: CASNPSTGRGTQYF. In DNA form, the CDR3 reads TGTGCCAGCAACCCGAGTACGGGGCGGGGGACCCAGTACTTC.

The rearrangement joins TRBV11-2 to TRBJ2-5; 10 bases line up with TRBD2. Germline V lookup: CDR1 SGHAT, CDR2 FQNNGV. The CDR3 loop spans 15 amino acids. V gave up 3 bases and J gave up 4 bases; unmatched junction bases: 5. In DNA form, the CDR3 reads TGTGCCAGCAGCTTTAGCGGGGGGCCGGGAGAGACCCAGTACTTC. This codes for CASSFSGGPGETQYF.

This clonotype was counted many times. The rearrangement uses TRBV25-1 and TRBJ1-2; D perhaps matches TRBD1 (5 bases). The CDR3 has 15 amino acids. CDR1 is MGHDK and CDR2 is SYGVNS in the germline V gene. V lost 2 bases and J 4 bases, leaving 14 bases between the germline ends. CDR3 DNA sequence: TGTGCCAGCAGTGAAGGTCCAGGGAAGGGCTATGGCTACACCTTC. Translation: CASSEGPGKGYGYTF.

This clonotype was counted many times. CDR3: CASSYSTVSYEQYF. The CDR3 DNA reads as TGTGCCAGCAGTTACTCGACCGTCTCCTACGAGCAGTACTTC. The genes are TRBV6-2 or TRBV6-3 and TRBJ2-7; the D is unclear. There are 14 residues in the CDR3. CDR1 is MNHEY and CDR2 is SVGEGT in the germline V gene. V lost 0 bases, J lost 0 bases, and 6 bases lay in between.

This clonotype was observed a handful of times. V gene TRBV3-1 combines with J gene TRBJ2-7; a possible D gene is TRBD2 (6 bases). This CDR3 has 15 residues. V lost 0 bases and J 6 bases, leaving 15 bases between the germline ends. Per germline, CDR1 LGHDT and CDR2 YNNKEL (reference sequence). Here the CDR3 reads CASSQEGRRGREQYF. CDR3 DNA: TGTGCCAGCAGCCAAGAAGGAAGGAGGGGTCGCGAGCAGTACTTC.

V gene TRBV4-2 combines with J gene TRBJ2-1, with 9 bases fitting TRBD1. CDR3 length equals 15 residues. With 4 bases clipped from V and 8 bases from J, the junction kept 9 bases outside the gene matches. The germline CDR1 and CDR2 sequences are LGHNA and YNFKEQ. CDR3 region: CASSRTGGVIDEQFF. The CDR3 bases are TGTGCCAGCAGCCGTACAGGGGGCGTAATTGATGAGCAGTTCTTC.

V usage is TRBV12-3 or TRBV12-4 and J usage is TRBJ2-7, with a weak D call TRBD1 (6 bases). The CDR3 has 15 amino acids. Trimming removed 4 bases from V and 5 bases from J, with 18 bases in between. CDR3: CASSSRTEMFDEQYF. The CDR3 DNA reads TGTGCCAGCAGTTCTAGGACAGAAATGTTTGACGAGCAGTACTTC.